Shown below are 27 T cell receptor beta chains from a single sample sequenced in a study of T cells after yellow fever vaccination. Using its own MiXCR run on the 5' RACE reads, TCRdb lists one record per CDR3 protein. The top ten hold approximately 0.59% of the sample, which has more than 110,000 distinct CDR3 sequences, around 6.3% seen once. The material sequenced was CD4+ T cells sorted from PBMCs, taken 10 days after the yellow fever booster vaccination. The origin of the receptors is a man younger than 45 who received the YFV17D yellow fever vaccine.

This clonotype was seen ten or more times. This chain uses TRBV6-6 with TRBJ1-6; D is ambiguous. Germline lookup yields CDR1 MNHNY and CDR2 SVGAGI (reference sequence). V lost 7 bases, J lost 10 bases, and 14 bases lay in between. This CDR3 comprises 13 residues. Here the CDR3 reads CASTTAWGSPLHF. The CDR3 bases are TGTGCCAGCACAACAGCCTGGGGATCACCCCTCCACTTT.

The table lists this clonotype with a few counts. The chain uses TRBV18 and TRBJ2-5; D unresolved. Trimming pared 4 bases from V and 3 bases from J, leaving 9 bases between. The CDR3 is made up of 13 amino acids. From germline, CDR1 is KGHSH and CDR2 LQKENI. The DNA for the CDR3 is TGTGCCAGCTCACTATACCGGGAAGAGACCCAGTACTTC. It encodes CASSLYREETQYF.

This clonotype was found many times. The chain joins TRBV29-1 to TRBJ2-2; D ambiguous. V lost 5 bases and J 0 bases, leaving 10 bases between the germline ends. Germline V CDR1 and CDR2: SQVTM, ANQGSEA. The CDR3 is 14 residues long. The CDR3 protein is CSVSEITNTGELFF. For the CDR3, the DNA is TGCAGCGTTTCGGAGATTACGAACACCGGGGAGCTGTTTTTT.

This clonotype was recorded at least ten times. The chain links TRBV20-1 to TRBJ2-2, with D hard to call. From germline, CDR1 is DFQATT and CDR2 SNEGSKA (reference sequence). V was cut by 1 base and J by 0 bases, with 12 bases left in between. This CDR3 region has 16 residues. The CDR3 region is CSARVGVATNTGELFF. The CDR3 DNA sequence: TGCAGTGCTAGAGTCGGAGTGGCTACGAACACCGGGGAGCTGTTTTTT.

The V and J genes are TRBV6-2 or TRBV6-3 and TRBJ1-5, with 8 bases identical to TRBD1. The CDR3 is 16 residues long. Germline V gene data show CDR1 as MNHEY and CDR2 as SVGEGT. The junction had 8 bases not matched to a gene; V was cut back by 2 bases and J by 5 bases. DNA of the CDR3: TGTGCCAGCAGTTACGACCGATTACAGGGGGATCAGCCCCAGCATTTT. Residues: CASSYDRLQGDQPQHF.

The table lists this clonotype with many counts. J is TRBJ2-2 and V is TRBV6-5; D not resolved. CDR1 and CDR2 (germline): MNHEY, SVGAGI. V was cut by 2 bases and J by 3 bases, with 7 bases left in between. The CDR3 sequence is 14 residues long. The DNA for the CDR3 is TGTGCCAGCAGTTACCGCGCCTACACCGGGGAGCTGTTTTTT. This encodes CASSYRAYTGELFF.

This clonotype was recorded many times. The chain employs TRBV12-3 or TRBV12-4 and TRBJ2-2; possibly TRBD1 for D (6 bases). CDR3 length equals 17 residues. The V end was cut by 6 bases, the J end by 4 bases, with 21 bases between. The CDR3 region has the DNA TGTGCCAGCAGGTCCCTGTATGGGTGGGGGCCCACCGGGGAGCTGTTTTTT. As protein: CASRSLYGWGPTGELFF.

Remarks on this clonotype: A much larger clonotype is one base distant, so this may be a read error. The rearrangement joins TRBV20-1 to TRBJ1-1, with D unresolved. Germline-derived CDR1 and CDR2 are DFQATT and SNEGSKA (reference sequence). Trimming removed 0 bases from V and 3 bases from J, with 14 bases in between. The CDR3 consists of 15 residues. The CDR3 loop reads CSARDQANWDTEAFF. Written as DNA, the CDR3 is TGCAGTGCTAGAGATCAGGCGAATTGGGACACTGAAGCTTTCTTT.

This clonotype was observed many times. CDR3 nucleotide sequence: TGTGCCAGTAGTATGGGACGCCGAATTTCTGGGGCCAACGTCCTGACTTTC. Translated, it gives CASSMGRRISGANVLTF. V is TRBV19 and J is TRBJ2-6; D might be TRBD1 or TRBD2, each matching 5 bases. The CDR3 covers 17 residues. CDR1 and CDR2 (germline): LNHDA, SQIVND (reference sequence). V gave up 3 bases and J gave up 1 base, with 13 bases separating them.

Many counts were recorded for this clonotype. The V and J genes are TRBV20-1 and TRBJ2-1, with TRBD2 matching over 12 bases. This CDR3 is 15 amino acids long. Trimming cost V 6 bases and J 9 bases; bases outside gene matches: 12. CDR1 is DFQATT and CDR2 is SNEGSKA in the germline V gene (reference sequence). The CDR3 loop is CSAPWRGLAGSEQFF. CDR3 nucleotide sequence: TGCAGTGCCCCATGGCGTGGACTAGCGGGAAGTGAGCAGTTCTTC.

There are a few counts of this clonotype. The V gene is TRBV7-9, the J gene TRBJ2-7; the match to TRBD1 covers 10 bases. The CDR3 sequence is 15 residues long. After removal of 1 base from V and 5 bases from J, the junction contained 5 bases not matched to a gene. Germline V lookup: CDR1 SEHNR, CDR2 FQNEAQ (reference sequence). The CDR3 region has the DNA TGTGCCAGCAGCTTAGTGACAGGGGGCAGGAACGAGCAGTACTTC. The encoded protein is CASSLVTGGRNEQYF.

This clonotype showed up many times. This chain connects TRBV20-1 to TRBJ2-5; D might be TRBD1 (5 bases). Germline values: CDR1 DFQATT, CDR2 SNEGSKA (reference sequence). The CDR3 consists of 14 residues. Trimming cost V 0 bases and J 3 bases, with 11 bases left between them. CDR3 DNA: TGCAGTGCTAGAGATGGGGCGCAGAAAGAGACCCAGTACTTC. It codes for CSARDGAQKETQYF.

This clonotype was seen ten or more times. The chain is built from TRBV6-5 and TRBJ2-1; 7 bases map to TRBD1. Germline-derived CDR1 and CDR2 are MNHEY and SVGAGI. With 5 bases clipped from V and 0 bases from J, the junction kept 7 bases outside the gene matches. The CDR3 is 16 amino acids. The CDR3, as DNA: TGTGCCAGCAGTCCCTCCGGGACAGTCTCCTACAATGAGCAGTTCTTC. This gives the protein CASSPSGTVSYNEQFF.

The CDR3 sequence is CASSGPASDYNEQFF. CDR3 nucleotide sequence: TGCGCCAGCAGCGGGCCAGCCTCTGATTACAATGAGCAGTTCTTC. V is TRBV5-1 and J is TRBJ2-1; D is undetermined. CDR3 length equals 15 residues. V shed 4 bases and J shed 4 bases, with 15 bases lying between them. Germline V gene lookup returns CDR1 SGHRS and CDR2 YFSETQ.

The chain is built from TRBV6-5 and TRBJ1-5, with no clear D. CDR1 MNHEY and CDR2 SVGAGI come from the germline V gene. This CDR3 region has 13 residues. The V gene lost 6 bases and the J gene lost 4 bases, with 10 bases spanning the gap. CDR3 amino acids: CASRGNLNQPQHF. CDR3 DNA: TGTGCCAGCAGGGGGAATTTAAATCAGCCCCAGCATTTT.

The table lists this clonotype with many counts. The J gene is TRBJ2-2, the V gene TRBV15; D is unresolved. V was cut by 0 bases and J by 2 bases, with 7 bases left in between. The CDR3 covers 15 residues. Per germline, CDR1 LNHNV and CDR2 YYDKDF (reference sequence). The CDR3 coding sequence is TGTGCCACCAGCAGAGAACAGATCAACACCGGGGAGCTGTTTTTT. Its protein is CATSREQINTGELFF. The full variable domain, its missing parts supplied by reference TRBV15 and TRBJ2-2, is DAMVIQNPRYQVTQFGKPVTLSCSQTLNHNVMYWYQQKSSQAPKLLFHYYDKDFNNEADTPDNFQSRRPNTSFCFLDIRSPGLGDTAMYLCATSREQINTGELFFGEGSRLTVL.

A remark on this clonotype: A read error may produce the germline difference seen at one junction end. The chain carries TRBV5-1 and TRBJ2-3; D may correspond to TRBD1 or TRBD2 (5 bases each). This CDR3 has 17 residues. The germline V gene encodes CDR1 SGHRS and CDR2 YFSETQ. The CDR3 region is CVSSLQALTGRTDTQYF. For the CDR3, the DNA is TGCGTCAGCAGCTTGCAGGCCTTAACGGGACGCACCGATACGCAGTATTTT.

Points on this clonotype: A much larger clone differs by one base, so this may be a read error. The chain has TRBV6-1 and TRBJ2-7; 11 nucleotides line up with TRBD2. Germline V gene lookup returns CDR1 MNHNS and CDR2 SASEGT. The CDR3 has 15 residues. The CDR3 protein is CASSTRLAGTYKQYF. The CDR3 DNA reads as TGTGCCAGCAGTACGAGACTAGCGGGGACCTACAAGCAGTACTTC.

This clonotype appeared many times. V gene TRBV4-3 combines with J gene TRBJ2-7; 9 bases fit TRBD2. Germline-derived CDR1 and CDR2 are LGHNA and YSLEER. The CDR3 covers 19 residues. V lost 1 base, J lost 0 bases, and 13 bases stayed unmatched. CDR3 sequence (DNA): TGCGCCAGCAGCCAAGGAGGAAGCGGGAGGCCAATAGACTCCTACGAGCAGTACTTC. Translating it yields CASSQGGSGRPIDSYEQYF.

CDR3 sequence: CAIGGAGVGVHSYEQYF. Here the CDR3 DNA reads TGTGCCATCGGCGGGGCGGGGGTCGGAGTACATTCCTACGAGCAGTACTTC. The chain uses TRBV10-3 and TRBJ2-7; 7 bases map to TRBD2. The CDR3 spans 17 residues. V shed 8 bases and J 1 base; nucleotides not matched to a gene: 17. Germline loops: CDR1 ENHRY, CDR2 SYGVKD.

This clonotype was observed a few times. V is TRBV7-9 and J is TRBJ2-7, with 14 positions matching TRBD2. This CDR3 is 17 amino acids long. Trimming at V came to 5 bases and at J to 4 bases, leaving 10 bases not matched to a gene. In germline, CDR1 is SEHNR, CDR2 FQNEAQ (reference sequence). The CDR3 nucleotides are TGTGCCAGCAGCCCGGGACTAGCGGGAGAGTATACGTACGAGCAGTACTTC. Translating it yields CASSPGLAGEYTYEQYF.

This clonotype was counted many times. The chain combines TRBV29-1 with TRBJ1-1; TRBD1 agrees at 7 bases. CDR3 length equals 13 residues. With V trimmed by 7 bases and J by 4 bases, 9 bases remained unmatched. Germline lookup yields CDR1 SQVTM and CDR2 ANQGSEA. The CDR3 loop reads CSARTGPGTEAFF. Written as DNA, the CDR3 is TGCAGCGCGCGGACAGGCCCTGGCACTGAAGCTTTCTTT.

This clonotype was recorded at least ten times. The DNA of the CDR3 is TGCAGTGCTGCCAAGAGTCTAGCATTTTACAATGAGCAGTTCTTC. This encodes CSAAKSLAFYNEQFF. The gene calls are TRBV20-1 and TRBJ2-1; TRBD2 might be the D (5 bases). Germline CDR1 DFQATT, CDR2 SNEGSKA (reference sequence). V was cut by 5 bases and J by 4 bases, with 18 bases left in between. This CDR3 is built from 15 residues.

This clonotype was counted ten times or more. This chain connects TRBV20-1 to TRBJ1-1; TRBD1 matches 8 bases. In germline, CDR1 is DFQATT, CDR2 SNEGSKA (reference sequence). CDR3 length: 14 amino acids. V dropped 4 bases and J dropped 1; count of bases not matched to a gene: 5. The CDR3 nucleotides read TGCAGTGCTACCGACAGGGGCGCGAACACTGAAGCTTTCTTT. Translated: CSATDRGANTEAFF.

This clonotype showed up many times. The CDR3, as DNA: TGTGCCAGCAGCAGTCCAGGGACAGCTCAAGAGACCCAGTACTTC. It specifies CASSSPGTAQETQYF. The chain has TRBV7-7 and TRBJ2-5, with 7 bases lining up with TRBD1. From germline, CDR1 is SSHAT and CDR2 FNYEAQ (reference sequence). Losses at the gene ends were 5 bases for V and 2 bases for J; bases not matched to a gene: 8. The CDR3 covers 15 residues.

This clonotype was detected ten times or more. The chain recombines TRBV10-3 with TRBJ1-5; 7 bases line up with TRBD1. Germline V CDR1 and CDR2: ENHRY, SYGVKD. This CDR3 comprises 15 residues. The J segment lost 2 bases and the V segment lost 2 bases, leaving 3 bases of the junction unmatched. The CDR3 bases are TGTGCCATCAGTGAGGGCGACAGGGGCAATCAGCCCCAGCATTTT. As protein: CAISEGDRGNQPQHF.

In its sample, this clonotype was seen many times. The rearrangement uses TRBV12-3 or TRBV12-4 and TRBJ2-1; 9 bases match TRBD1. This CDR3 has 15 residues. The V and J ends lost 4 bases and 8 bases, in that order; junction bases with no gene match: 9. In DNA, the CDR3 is TGTGCCAGCAGTTCGACGGACAGGGGTAGGGATGAGCAGTTCTTC. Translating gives CASSSTDRGRDEQFF.